These T cell receptor beta chains were read from a single sample in a study of T cell changes during pregnancy in multiple sclerosis. TCRdb's copy holds only in-frame clones and misses some; the assay was immunoSEQ multiplex PCR. The data show roughly 53,000 clones, with almost 95% seen just once and around 0.38% held by the top ten. The sample was CD4+ T cells from peripheral blood mononuclear cells, taken in the second trimester of pregnancy. These receptors were taken from a female donor in good health, enrolled as a control in a pregnancy study. Both conserved end residues are part of each CDR3. Each record gives: J gene, D gene, V gene, clone size, CDR3 protein, CDR3 DNA. D genes are given only for firm matches. Size tells how often a clone was seen (once, few, many) or the class of an expanded clone, and some rows leave it out.

J: TRBJ1-2; D: TRBD1; V: TRBV30; size: -; CDR3: CAWSPGQGYGYTF; DNA: TGTGCCTGGAGTCCGGGACAGGGCTATGGCTACACCTTC
J: TRBJ1-1; D: -; V: TRBV4-3; size: -; CDR3: CASSQVSNSGTRETEAFF; DNA: TGCGCCAGCAGCCAAGTCAGTAATTCAGGGACAAGGGAAACTGAAGCTTTCTTT
J: TRBJ2-2; D: TRBD1; V: TRBV19; size: -; CDR3: CAIQQGQTNTGELFF; DNA: TGTGCCATCCAACAGGGGCAGACGAACACCGGGGAGCTGTTTTTT
J: TRBJ1-4; D: -; V: TRBV28; size: -; CDR3: CASSLFAREKLFF; DNA: TGTGCCAGCAGTTTATTCGCTCGGGAAAAACTGTTTTTT
J: TRBJ2-3; D: TRBD2; V: TRBV19; size: -; CDR3: CASRTTSGGTSGTDTQYF; DNA: TGTGCCAGTAGGACGACTAGCGGGGGGACGTCGGGCACAGATACGCAGTATTTT
J: TRBJ1-2; D: -; V: TRBV27; size: -; CDR3: CASSSVATGIGYTF; DNA: TGTGCCAGCAGTTCGGTCGCAACTGGTATTGGCTACACCTTC
J: TRBJ2-5; D: -; V: TRBV6-6; size: -; CDR3: CASSQTTGSETQYF; DNA: TGTGCCAGCAGCCAAACTACAGGGTCAGAGACCCAGTACTTC
J: TRBJ1-6; D: -; V: TRBV19; size: -; CDR3: CASSMQGTPYNSPLHF; DNA: TGTGCCAGTAGTATGCAAGGGACTCCCTATAATTCACCCCTCCACTTT
J: TRBJ2-5; D: TRBD1; V: TRBV13; size: once; CDR3: CASSSAWGQQETQYF; DNA: TGTGCCAGCAGCTCGGCGTGGGGACAGCAAGAGACCCAGTACTTC
J: TRBJ2-5; D: TRBD2; V: TRBV7-3; size: -; CDR3: CASSPGLVRETQYF; DNA: TGTGCCAGCAGCCCCGGACTAGTCCGGGAGACCCAGTACTTC
J: TRBJ2-1; D: -; V: TRBV30; size: -; CDR3: CAWTRDLQYNEQFF; DNA: TGTGCCTGGACACGGGATCTACAATACAATGAGCAGTTCTTC
J: TRBJ1-2; D: TRBD1; V: TRBV5-6; size: -; CDR3: CASSFRDSYGYTF; DNA: TGTGCCAGCAGCTTCCGGGACAGCTATGGCTACACCTTC
J: TRBJ2-2; D: TRBD1; V: TRBV11-3; size: -; CDR3: CASSSRTGHLTGELFF; DNA: TGTGCCAGCAGCTCGAGGACAGGCCACCTCACCGGGGAGCTGTTTTTT
J: TRBJ1-2; D: TRBD1; V: TRBV11-2; size: -; CDR3: CASSAGQGANGYTF; DNA: TGTGCCAGCAGCGCAGGACAGGGGGCGAATGGCTACACCTTC
J: TRBJ2-3; D: -; V: TRBV7-9; size: -; CDR3: CASSLGRQLVTDTQYF; DNA: TGTGCCAGCAGCTTAGGAAGACAGCTAGTGACAGATACGCAGTATTTT
J: TRBJ1-6; D: -; V: TRBV6-5; size: -; CDR3: CASNYGTGNSPLHF; DNA: TGTGCCAGCAACTACGGAACAGGGAATTCACCCCTCCACTTT
J: TRBJ1-2; D: -; V: TRBV30; size: -; CDR3: CAWSRRQTGYTF; DNA: TGTGCCTGGAGTCGGCGGCAGACTGGCTACACCTTC
J: TRBJ2-1; D: TRBD2; V: TRBV4-1; size: -; CDR3: CASSQDTRGAYNEQFF; DNA: TGCGCCAGCAGCCAAGATACCCGGGGGGCCTACAATGAGCAGTTCTTC
J: TRBJ2-2; D: TRBD1; V: TRBV5-1; size: -; CDR3: CASSLTGDTGELFF; DNA: TGCGCCAGCAGCTTGACAGGGGACACCGGGGAGCTGTTTTTT
J: TRBJ1-1; D: -; V: TRBV11-3; size: -; CDR3: CASSPTVNTEAFF; DNA: TGTGCCAGCAGCCCTACAGTGAACACTGAAGCTTTCTTT
J: TRBJ2-5; D: TRBD2; V: TRBV2; size: -; CDR3: CASSEVAGESNLPTLETQYF; DNA: TGTGCCAGCAGTGAGGTAGCGGGGGAGTCAAATCTACCGACTTTAGAGACCCAGTACTTC
J: TRBJ1-3; D: TRBD1; V: TRBV6-1; size: -; CDR3: CASSEDRNSGNTIYF; DNA: TGTGCCAGCAGTGAGGACAGGAACTCTGGAAACACCATATATTTT
J: TRBJ1-2; D: -; V: TRBV7-2; size: -; CDR3: CASSSYTGNYGYTF; DNA: TGTGCCAGCAGCTCCTACACGGGGAACTATGGCTACACCTTC
J: TRBJ1-2; D: TRBD1; V: TRBV5-6; size: -; CDR3: CASSSDRGLNYGYTF; DNA: TGTGCCAGCAGCTCGGACAGGGGGCTAAACTATGGCTACACCTTC
J: TRBJ2-3; D: TRBD2; V: TRBV10-3; size: once; CDR3: CATSGTSGFTDTQYF; DNA: TGTGCCACCTCCGGGACTAGCGGCTTCACAGATACGCAGTATTTT